This T cell receptor (beta chain) was documented in a study of blood T cell repertoires in COVID-19. Per the original data handling: Amplified reference gene primers provided the basis for estimating nucleated cell counts. Clones were sequenced by immunoSEQ multiplex PCR, and TCRdb holds only the in-frame ones, with some missing. V and J calls and clone size are given by that table; D and trimming were obtained from the DNA. The sample lists a few hundred thousand clones; about 90% were seen once. The CDR3 length is 15 residues. Germline CDR1 and CDR2: LNHNV and YYDKDF (reference sequence). V was trimmed by 8 bases and J by 0 bases, leaving 14 bases between them. Cohorts were assigned according to the clinical history that participants reported.

V is TRBV15 and J is TRBJ1-3; weak D call: TRBD1 (5 bases). The specimen sequenced was PBMCs or T cells enriched from blood (not recorded which). This sequence originates from a woman under 40 who had recovered from COVID-19. Written as DNA, the CDR3 is TGTGCCACCTCGAAGGCAGGGATCTCTGGAAACACCATATATTTT. Amino acids: CATSKAGISGNTIYF. The whole variable domain, remainder taken from reference TRBV15 and TRBJ1-3, is DAMVIQNPRYQVTQFGKPVTLSCSQTLNHNVMYWYQQKSSQAPKLLFHYYDKDFNNEADTPDNFQSRRPNTSFCFLDIRSPGLGDTAMYLCATSKAGISGNTIYFGEGSWLTVV.